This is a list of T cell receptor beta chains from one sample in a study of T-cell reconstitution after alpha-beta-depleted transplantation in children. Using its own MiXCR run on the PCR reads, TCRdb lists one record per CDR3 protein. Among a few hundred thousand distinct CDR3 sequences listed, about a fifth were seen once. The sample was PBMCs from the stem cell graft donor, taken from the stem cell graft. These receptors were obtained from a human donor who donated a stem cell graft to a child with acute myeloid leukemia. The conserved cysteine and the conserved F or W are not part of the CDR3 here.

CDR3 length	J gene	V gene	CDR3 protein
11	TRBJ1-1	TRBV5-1	ASSRDQNTEAF
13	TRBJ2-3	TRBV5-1	ASSWGDRHQDTQY
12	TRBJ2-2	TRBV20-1	SAGDRGRNGELF
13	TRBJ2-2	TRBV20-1	SASRAVATTGELF
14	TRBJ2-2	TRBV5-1	ASSLTAGGNTGELF
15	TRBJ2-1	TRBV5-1	ASSPDRGLSSYNEQF
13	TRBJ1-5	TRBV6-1	ASSRSGQGGQPQH
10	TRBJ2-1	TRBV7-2	ASSFLYTEQF
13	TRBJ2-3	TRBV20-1	SARTSGGRGDTQY
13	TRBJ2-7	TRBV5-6	ASSLTGTGDHEQY
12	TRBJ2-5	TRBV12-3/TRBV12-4	ASRRSGYQETQY
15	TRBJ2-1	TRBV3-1	ASSTRLAGASYNEQF
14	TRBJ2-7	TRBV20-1	SARTTGTAYSYEQY
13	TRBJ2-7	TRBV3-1	ASSQPGAGDYEQY
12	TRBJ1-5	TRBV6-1	ASSLDRREQPQH
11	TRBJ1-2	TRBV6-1	ASSEAGTVGYT
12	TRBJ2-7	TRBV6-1	ASSEASLGRAQY
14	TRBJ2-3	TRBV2	ASLLGLAGPTDTQY
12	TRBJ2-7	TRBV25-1	ASSATDDSYEQY
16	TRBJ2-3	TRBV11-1	ASSLYLAGGPWADTQY
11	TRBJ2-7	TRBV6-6	ASSWTSTYEQY
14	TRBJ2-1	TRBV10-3	AISTSVGTDNNEQF
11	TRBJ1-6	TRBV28	ALGREGDSPLH
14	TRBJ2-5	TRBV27	ASRALSTSVGETQY
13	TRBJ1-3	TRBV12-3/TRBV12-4	ASSSSGTGGNTIY
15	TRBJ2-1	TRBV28	ASSNGRDALGYNEQF
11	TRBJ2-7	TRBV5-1	ASSLEGLDEQY
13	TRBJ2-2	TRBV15	ATSTNRADTGELF
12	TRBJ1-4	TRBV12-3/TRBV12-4	ASSPRRTNEKLF
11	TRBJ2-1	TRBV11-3	ASSPYGGDEQF
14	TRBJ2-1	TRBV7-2	ASSRSAGLIYNEQF
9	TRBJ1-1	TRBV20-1	SVRQNTEAF
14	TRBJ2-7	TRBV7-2	ASSLEASGSTYEQY
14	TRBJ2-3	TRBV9	ASSVDHSVYTDTQY
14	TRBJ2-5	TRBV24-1	ATSDLRTGEEETQY
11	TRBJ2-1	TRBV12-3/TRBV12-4	ASSRTGAREQF